Listed below are T cell receptor beta chains from one sample, sequenced in a study of blood T cell repertoires in COVID-19. The assay was immunoSEQ multiplex PCR, and TCRdb's table has in-frame clones only and misses some. The top ten clones hold approximately 9.1% of a sample with about 80,000 clones, around four fifths of them seen once. The sequenced sample consisted of peripheral blood. These receptors were taken from a human donor in a cohort sampled during active COVID-19. Both conserved end residues are trimmed from each CDR3.

V: TRBV11-3; J: TRBJ2-7; CDR3: ASSLEMGTSGIPSSYEQY
V: TRBV14; J: TRBJ2-3; CDR3: ASSLGGTVTDTQY
V: TRBV15; J: TRBJ1-6; CDR3: ATSGGTGGYNSPLH
V: TRBV29-1; J: TRBJ1-2; CDR3: SATDRNYGYT
V: TRBV2; J: TRBJ1-2; CDR3: ASAGQGGYGYT
V: TRBV30; J: TRBJ2-2; CDR3: AWSPRSGELF
V: TRBV9; J: TRBJ1-3; CDR3: ASSGGHRSSGNTIY
V: TRBV28; J: TRBJ1-4; CDR3: ASSSGTGVDEKLF
V: TRBV5-1; J: TRBJ2-7; CDR3: ASSITGDEQY
V: TRBV7-3; J: TRBJ2-5; CDR3: ASSYTGGETQY
V: TRBV29-1; J: TRBJ2-7; CDR3: SAGQGAFSYEQY
V: TRBV5-4; J: TRBJ2-5; CDR3: ASSPGTKQETQY
V: TRBV3-1/TRBV3-2; J: TRBJ2-3; CDR3: ASSLWTRGGTDTQY
V: TRBV30; J: TRBJ1-5; CDR3: AWSLEDQPQH
V: TRBV2; J: TRBJ1-6; CDR3: ASSERVQGNSPLH
V: TRBV19; J: TRBJ1-6; CDR3: ASSVQGAKNSPLH
V: TRBV28; J: TRBJ2-3; CDR3: ASSLPIGSGATTDTQY
V: TRBV30; J: TRBJ1-1; CDR3: AWSPGTVDTEAF
V: TRBV5-6; J: TRBJ2-5; CDR3: ASSSLKGKQETQY
V: TRBV7-2; J: TRBJ2-7; CDR3: ASSSRGGYEQY
V: TRBV4-1; J: TRBJ2-2; CDR3: ASSQDQGIGELF
V: TRBV5-1; J: TRBJ2-5; CDR3: ASSLEAGGSFVSQY
V: TRBV15; J: TRBJ2-5; CDR3: ATSRGLAGALAQY
V: TRBV7-3; J: TRBJ2-3; CDR3: ASSGTHFTDTQY
V: TRBV11-1; J: TRBJ1-2; CDR3: ASSTTGGGYGYT
V: TRBV24-1; J: TRBJ1-5; CDR3: ATSDSGGIQPQH
V: TRBV5-1; J: TRBJ2-1; CDR3: ASSLGQGWLNEQF
V: TRBV11-3; J: TRBJ2-3; CDR3: ASSARQGTDTQY
V: TRBV19; J: TRBJ1-5; CDR3: ASSIEWGRNQPQH
V: TRBV5-5; J: TRBJ2-7; CDR3: ASSLAGGTASYEQY
V: TRBV27; J: TRBJ2-2; CDR3: ASQQGRNTGELF
V: TRBV6-4; J: TRBJ1-6; CDR3: ASSEGRGRNSPLH
V: TRBV4-2; J: TRBJ1-3; CDR3: ASSPRLGSGNTIY
V: TRBV9; J: TRBJ1-3; CDR3: ASSVANSNSGNTIY
V: TRBV6-1; J: TRBJ1-3; CDR3: ASSDGPRSGNTIY
V: TRBV6-5; J: TRBJ1-2; CDR3: ASSYYGGRGYT
V: TRBV4-1; J: TRBJ2-1; CDR3: ASSQQLAGALNEQF
V: TRBV28; J: TRBJ1-5; CDR3: ASSLSFRGLDQPQH
V: TRBV25-1; J: TRBJ2-3; CDR3: ATSGDKARTDTQY
V: TRBV2; J: TRBJ2-2; CDR3: ASGGTGGNTGELF
V: TRBV7-2; J: TRBJ1-3; CDR3: ASSTGTAGNTIY
V: TRBV16; J: TRBJ1-3; CDR3: ASSQQGIGASGNTIY
V: TRBV2; J: TRBJ1-6; CDR3: ASSKDRGNSPLH
V: TRBV15; J: TRBJ2-1; CDR3: ATSRDPPGRVTYNEQF
V: TRBV19; J: TRBJ2-1; CDR3: ASSTTGSSYNEQF
V: TRBV7-6; J: TRBJ2-2; CDR3: ASSLAGGGPSGELF
V: TRBV24-1; J: TRBJ2-3; CDR3: ATSDSEGRGPITQY
V: TRBV7-9; J: TRBJ1-6; CDR3: ASSLDGGSPLH
V: TRBV7-2; J: TRBJ1-2; CDR3: ASSLPGRGKGYT
V: TRBV18; J: TRBJ1-1; CDR3: ASSLRQNTEAF
V: TRBV6-5; J: TRBJ2-1; CDR3: ASSTRIPGDNEQF
V: TRBV5-1; J: TRBJ1-1; CDR3: ASSQMGGNTEAF
V: TRBV5-5; J: TRBJ1-3; CDR3: ASSSGGAASGNTIY
V: TRBV12-5; J: TRBJ2-1; CDR3: ASGSDRVSYNEQF
V: TRBV12-2; J: TRBJ2-7; CDR3: ASRLEGSGYSYEQY
V: TRBV9; J: TRBJ2-5; CDR3: ASSVPLGTGEETQY
V: TRBV20-1; J: TRBJ2-7; CDR3: SAQGASEQY
V: TRBV11-3; J: TRBJ1-1; CDR3: ASSLLAVEGAF
V: TRBV5-1; J: TRBJ1-2; CDR3: ASSLAGQGARGGYT